These 17 T cell receptor beta chains were sequenced from one sample in a study of blood T cell repertoires in COVID-19. Assay used: immunoSEQ multiplex PCR; TCRdb lists only in-frame clones, some missing. The sample shows about 150,000 clones, about 89% of them seen only once. The specimen sequenced was peripheral blood. All receptors derive from a man aged 45 to 65 with acute or convalescent COVID-19.

This rearrangement joins TRBV6-5 to TRBJ2-3; D gene ambiguous. The ends were cut back, 7 bases at V and 4 bases at J, with 12 bases in the middle. The CDR3 spans 13 residues. Germline V gives CDR1 MNHEY, CDR2 SVGAGI. CDR3 sequence reads: CASITGFSDTQYF. The CDR3, as DNA: TGTGCCAGCATAACCGGGTTTTCAGATACGCAGTATTTT.

The chain carries TRBV6-5 and TRBJ1-5; possibly TRBD1 for D (5 bases). Germline V CDR1 and CDR2: MNHEY, SVGAGI. CDR3 size: 14 residues. The germline V and J ends were trimmed by 6 bases and 5 bases, with 14 bases remaining between them. The CDR3 DNA reads as TGTGCCAGCAGCAAAGGGAGGGGAGATCAGCCCCAGCATTTT. Translating gives CASSKGRGDQPQHF.

This chain links TRBV19 with TRBJ1-5; D may be TRBD1 (6 bases). Germline CDR1 is LNHDA and CDR2 is SQIVND (reference sequence). This CDR3 has 16 amino acids. Trimming cost V 3 bases and J 0 bases, with 12 bases left between them. The CDR3 region is CASSMMGARSNQPQHF. DNA for the CDR3: TGTGCCAGTAGTATGATGGGGGCGCGTAGCAATCAGCCCCAGCATTTT.

V usage is TRBV29-1 and J usage is TRBJ1-1; 7 nucleotides line up with TRBD1. The CDR3 is 16 residues long. The ends lost 1 base at V and 0 bases at J; junction bases unmatched: 8. Per the germline V gene, CDR1 is SQVTM and CDR2 is ANQGSEA. The CDR3 DNA reads TGCAGCGTTGAAGGATACTACAGGGGATTGAACACTGAAGCTTTCTTT. Protein sequence: CSVEGYYRGLNTEAFF. Using reference TRBV29-1 and TRBJ1-1 for the parts outside the CDR3, the full variable domain is SAVISQKPSRDICQRGTSLTIQCQVDSQVTMMFWYRQQPGQSLTLIATANQGSEATYESGFVIDKFPISRPNLTFSTLTVSNMSPEDSSIYLCSVEGYYRGLNTEAFFGQGTRLTVV.

This chain connects TRBV5-1 to TRBJ1-2; 10 nucleotides align to TRBD1. The V segment lost 0 bases and the J segment 6 bases; nucleotides outside the gene matches: 2. CDR1 is SGHRS and CDR2 is YFSETQ in the germline V gene. This CDR3 spans 14 amino acids. The CDR3: CASSLGQGAHGYTF. Written as DNA, the CDR3 is TGCGCCAGCAGCTTGGGACAGGGGGCGCATGGCTACACCTTC.

This sequence joins TRBV11-2 and TRBJ2-5, with D maybe TRBD1 (5 bases). Between the trimmed V and J ends, which lost 4 bases and 5 bases, there was a span of 17 bases. Germline lookup yields CDR1 SGHAT and CDR2 FQNNGV. The CDR3 is 15 amino acids. The DNA for the CDR3 is TGTGCCAGCAGCTCAAACGAACAGGTTGGGGAGACCCAGTACTTC. It specifies CASSSNEQVGETQYF.

The V call is TRBV29-1, the J call TRBJ2-1; 9 bases agree with TRBD2. Per germline, CDR1 SQVTM and CDR2 ANQGSEA. CDR3 length equals 15 residues. After removal of 2 bases from V and 3 bases from J, the junction contained 5 bases not matched to a gene. The DNA for the CDR3 is TGCAGCGTTGAACTGCGGGAGGGACTCTACAATGAGCAGTTCTTC. Residues: CSVELREGLYNEQFF.

The chain combines TRBV7-9 with TRBJ2-5; D unresolved. Germline-derived CDR1 and CDR2 are SEHNR and FQNEAQ (reference sequence). Trimming pared 6 bases from V and 5 bases from J, leaving 10 bases between. CDR3 size: 12 residues. The CDR3 sequence is CASSETRETQYF. The CDR3 DNA is TGTGCCAGCAGTGAGACAAGGGAGACCCAGTACTTC.

The chain couples TRBV18 to TRBJ1-3; no definite D call. Per germline, CDR1 KGHSH and CDR2 LQKENI. The V end lost 2 bases, the J end lost 0 bases, and 8 bases lay between the germline ends. This CDR3 has 15 amino acids. This CDR3 reads CASSPTFSSGNTIYF. The CDR3 DNA sequence: TGTGCCAGCTCACCAACCTTCAGCTCTGGAAACACCATATATTTT.

V gene TRBV14 combines with J gene TRBJ2-2; TRBD1 might be the D (6 bases). Germline V gives CDR1 SGHDN, CDR2 FVKESK. This CDR3 region has 15 residues. Between the trimmed V and J ends, which lost 7 bases and 6 bases, there was a span of 18 bases. The CDR3 coding sequence is TGTGCCAGCAACTCTCCGGGACATCAGCCCGGGGAGCTGTTTTTT. Its protein product is CASNSPGHQPGELFF.

CDR3 sequence (DNA): TGTGCCAGCAGCCAAGATCAGGGTTACTCCTACAATGAGCAGTTCTTC. Encoded protein: CASSQDQGYSYNEQFF. This chain connects TRBV3-1 (or the pseudogene TRBV3-2) to TRBJ2-1, with a weak D call TRBD1 (5 bases). Germline assignment: CDR1 LGHDT and CDR2 YNNKEL (reference sequence). V was pared by 0 bases and J by 0 bases, with 9 bases between. The CDR3 contains 16 residues.

In its sample, this clone was seen a few times. V is TRBV27 and J is TRBJ1-1; the D gene is possibly TRBD1 (6 bases). CDR1 and CDR2 (germline): MNHEY, SMNVEV (reference sequence). The CDR3 has 15 amino acids. Trimming stripped 8 bases from V and 1 base from J, with 17 bases between. The chain's CDR3 is CASVKLRDTNTEAFF. The CDR3, as DNA: TGTGCCAGCGTAAAACTCAGGGACACGAACACTGAAGCTTTCTTT.

This chain connects TRBV4-1 to TRBJ1-2, with 9 bases lining up with TRBD1. This CDR3 is 15 amino acids long. Germline V gene sequence: CDR1 MGHRA, CDR2 YSYEKL. V was pared by 4 bases and J by 6 bases, with 9 bases of the junction left unmatched. The CDR3 DNA follows: TGCGCCAGCAGCCCCGGACAGGGGACAACCCATGGCTACACCTTC. Translation: CASSPGQGTTHGYTF.

The rearrangement links TRBV3-1 (or the pseudogene TRBV3-2) to TRBJ2-2; 10 nucleotides line up with TRBD2. V dropped 7 bases and J dropped 2; count of bases not matched to a gene: 7. CDR3 length: 16 residues. Germline values: CDR1 LGHDT, CDR2 YNNKEL (reference sequence). The CDR3 DNA is TGTGCCAGCAAATTTTTAGCGGGAGGAAACACCGGGGAGCTGTTTTTT. Protein sequence: CASKFLAGGNTGELFF.

This sequence joins TRBV6-5 and TRBJ1-5, with D uncertain. CDR1 is MNHEY, CDR2 SVGAGI, per germline. Trimming stripped 5 bases from V and 3 bases from J, with 11 bases between. This CDR3 comprises 14 residues. DNA of the CDR3: TGTGCCAGCAGTCTTACAGCATTCAATCAGCCCCAGCATTTT. Encoded protein: CASSLTAFNQPQHF.

This chain joins TRBV13 and TRBJ2-3, with D possibly being TRBD1 (5 bases). Germline loops: CDR1 PRHDT, CDR2 FYEKMQ (reference sequence). V was cut by 5 bases and J by 4 bases, with 16 bases left in between. This CDR3 spans 15 amino acids. The CDR3 loop reads CASSPGPYTPDTQYF. Written as DNA, the CDR3 is TGTGCCAGCAGCCCAGGGCCTTACACCCCAGATACGCAGTATTTT.

CDR3 nucleotides: TGTGCCAGCAGTTACCCGGGACTAGCAGGCCAAGAGACCCAGTACTTC. As protein: CASSYPGLAGQETQYF. The J gene is TRBJ2-5, the V gene TRBV6-2 or TRBV6-3, with TRBD2 matching over 9 bases. This CDR3 is 16 amino acids long. Unmatched junction bases numbered 5, after V lost 2 bases and J lost 1 base. The germline CDR1 and CDR2 sequences are MNHEY and SVGEGT.